The 28 T cell receptor beta chains below all came from one sample that was sequenced in a study of identical twins. TCRdb analysed the 5' RACE reads with MiXCR anew, one entry per CDR3 protein. The profile covers a few hundred thousand distinct CDR3 sequences, with over 8.5% appearing a single time and under 3.5% taken by the ten largest. Another study also made use of these data, one on yellow fever vaccine responses in identical twins.

The sequenced material came from PBMCs. The receptors stem from a woman between 18 and 30 years old in good health.

This clonotype was observed many times. The rearrangement joins TRBV12-3 or TRBV12-4 to TRBJ2-5, with 12 bases lining up with TRBD1. The CDR3 loop spans 16 amino acids. J lost 5 bases, V lost 5 bases, and 9 bases had no gene match. CDR3 nucleotide sequence: TGTGCCAGCAGTCCCTACCGGGACAGGGGGCACGAGACCCAGTACTTC. Translation gives CASSPYRDRGHETQYF.

The chain couples TRBV7-9 to TRBJ2-2; 10 bases line up with TRBD2. With 1 base clipped from V and 5 bases from J, the junction kept 10 bases outside the gene matches. The CDR3 is 18 amino acids. CDR1 and CDR2 from the germline V gene are SEHNR and FQNEAQ (reference sequence). The CDR3 protein is CASSLVKLLAGVTGELFF. The CDR3 coding sequence is TGTGCCAGCAGCTTAGTGAAGCTTCTAGCGGGAGTAACCGGGGAGCTGTTTTTT.

The CDR3 DNA follows: TGCAGCGTTGAAGATCGGGGGACAGGGAAGGGCTACACCTTC. Encoded protein: CSVEDRGTGKGYTF. The V call is TRBV29-1, the J call TRBJ1-2; 9 bases are shared with TRBD1. Trimming removed 0 bases from V and 8 bases from J; junction bases left unmatched: 7. This CDR3 has 14 amino acids. Germline V CDR1 and CDR2: SQVTM, ANQGSEA.

V and J are TRBV5-6 and TRBJ2-3; D is undetermined. The germline V and J ends were trimmed by 4 bases and 2 bases, with 11 bases remaining between them. From germline, CDR1 is SGHDT and CDR2 YYEEEE. The CDR3 sequence is 14 residues long. Here the CDR3 reads CASSLRPFTDTQYF. The CDR3 region has the DNA TGTGCCAGCAGCCTTAGACCCTTCACAGATACGCAGTATTTT. The full variable domain, completed using reference TRBV5-6 and TRBJ2-3, is DAGVTQSPTHLIKTRGQQVTLRCSPKSGHDTVSWYQQALGQGPQFIFQYYEEEERQRGNFPDRFSGHQFPNYSSELNVNALLLGDSALYLCASSLRPFTDTQYFGPGTRLTVL.

This clonotype showed up just a few times. The rearrangement uses TRBV7-3 and TRBJ2-3; no clear D gene. Deletions cut 2 bases from V and 10 bases from J, with 16 bases between. The CDR3 loop spans 14 amino acids. Germline CDR1 reads SGHTA; CDR2 reads FQGTGA. For the CDR3, the DNA is TGTGCCAGCAGCTTAGAACGGTCTGGTGGTGCGCAGTATTTT. It encodes CASSLERSGGAQYF.

This clonotype was seen repeatedly, ten times or more. This chain joins TRBV5-4 and TRBJ1-2, with 10 bases aligning to TRBD1. Germline V CDR1 and CDR2: SGHNT, YYREEE (reference sequence). The V and J ends lost 2 bases and 5 bases, in that order; junction bases with no gene match: 6. CDR3 length: 15 amino acids. The CDR3 DNA reads as TGTGCCAGCAGCTTACCGGGACAGGGGCTTTATGGCTACACCTTC. This sequence encodes CASSLPGQGLYGYTF.

At least ten counts were recorded for this clonotype. The rearrangement uses TRBV14 and TRBJ1-6; D possibly corresponds to TRBD1 (5 bases). Trimming shortened V by 3 bases and J by 10 bases, and 16 bases separated the two germline ends. Germline V gives CDR1 SGHDN, CDR2 FVKESK. The CDR3 has 15 amino acids. In DNA form, the CDR3 reads TGTGCCAGCAGCCATTCGGGAATCGGGGGATCACCCCTCCACTTT. It translates to CASSHSGIGGSPLHF.

This clonotype was seen only a few times. For the CDR3, the DNA is TGTGCCAGTAAAGGGTTTGTCTCTGGAAACACCATATATTTT. This encodes CASKGFVSGNTIYF. This chain uses TRBV12-3 or TRBV12-4 with TRBJ1-3; D gene ambiguous. Trimming left V 9 bases short and J 0 bases short, with 12 bases between. This CDR3 spans 14 amino acids.

This clonotype was observed at least ten times. The V call is TRBV4-3, the J call TRBJ2-3; D is perhaps TRBD1 (6 bases). The V gene's germline CDR1 is LGHNA and CDR2 YSLEER. The CDR3 sequence is 15 residues long. Trimming cost V 0 bases and J 4 bases, with 11 bases left between them. The DNA of the CDR3 is TGCGCCAGCAGCCAAGATCTTACAGGGTCAGATACGCAGTATTTT. The encoded protein is CASSQDLTGSDTQYF.

This chain links TRBV21-1 with TRBJ2-7; the table assigns TRBD1, which was not confirmed against the DNA. TRBV21-1 is a known pseudogene. There are 16 residues in the CDR3. Written as DNA, the CDR3 is TGTGCCAGCAGCACCCAACCGGGGGCTAGAAGCTACGAGCAGTACTTC. As protein: CASSTQPGARSYEQYF.

Ten or more counts support this clonotype. The V gene is TRBV20-1, the J gene TRBJ2-7; TRBD1 aligns across 9 bases. The CDR3 extends over 13 amino acids. V lost 3 bases, J lost 6 bases, and 6 bases stayed unmatched. CDR1 and CDR2 from the germline V gene are DFQATT and SNEGSKA (reference sequence). This CDR3 is CSARTGGQGEQYF. CDR3 nucleotides: TGCAGTGCTAGGACAGGGGGACAAGGCGAGCAGTACTTC.

This clonotype was picked up many times. V usage is TRBV15 and J usage is TRBJ2-4; TRBD2 might be the D (5 bases). In germline, CDR1 is LNHNV, CDR2 YYDKDF (reference sequence). The CDR3 runs 14 residues. Trimming took 9 bases from V and 3 from J, leaving 15 bases between them. The CDR3 DNA sequence: TGTGCCACGGGAGACACCTCCGACAAAAACATTCAGTACTTC. The encoded protein is CATGDTSDKNIQYF. The full variable domain, completed using reference TRBV15 and TRBJ2-4, is DAMVIQNPRYQVTQFGKPVTLSCSQTLNHNVMYWYQQKSSQAPKLLFHYYDKDFNNEADTPDNFQSRRPNTSFCFLDIRSPGLGDTAMYLCATGDTSDKNIQYFGAGTRLSVL.

This clonotype was seen only a few times. The J gene is TRBJ1-1, the V gene TRBV5-1; D is undetermined. The length of the CDR3 is 15 residues. The ends were cut back, 0 bases at V and 4 bases at J, with 13 bases in the middle. The germline V gene encodes CDR1 SGHRS and CDR2 YFSETQ. CDR3 DNA: TGCGCCAGCAGCTTGGCGGGCAGGAGAACCACTGAAGCTTTCTTT. Protein sequence: CASSLAGRRTTEAFF.

This clonotype was picked up one time. This chain links TRBV5-1 with TRBJ2-4, with 11 bases matching TRBD2. Germline V gives CDR1 SGHRS, CDR2 YFSETQ. This CDR3 spans 17 amino acids. The junction had 6 bases not matched to a gene; V was cut back by 4 bases and J by 0 bases. The CDR3 DNA follows: TGCGCCAGCAGCCCGGGACTAGCGGTTCTAGCCAAAAACATTCAGTACTTC. Its protein product is CASSPGLAVLAKNIQYF. The variable domain in full, completed from reference TRBV5-1 and TRBJ2-4, reads KAGVTQTPRYLIKTRGQQVTLSCSPISGHRSVSWYQQTPGQGLQFLFEYFSETQRNKGNFPGRFSGRQFSNSRSEMNVSTLELGDSALYLCASSPGLAVLAKNIQYFGAGTRLSVL.

The chain has TRBV29-1 and TRBJ2-3, with D unresolved. V lost 8 bases to trimming and J lost 4 bases, with 13 bases between them. The germline gives CDR1 SQVTM, CDR2 ANQGSEA. The CDR3 runs to 12 residues. The chain's CDR3 is CSSAEVADTQYF. The CDR3 DNA is TGCAGCTCAGCCGAAGTGGCAGATACGCAGTATTTT.

This clonotype was picked up a small number of times. The chain carries TRBV3-1 and TRBJ2-3; TRBD2 agrees at 7 bases. The CDR3 loop spans 15 amino acids. The ends lost 4 bases at V and 2 bases at J; junction bases unmatched: 6. Germline lookup yields CDR1 LGHDT and CDR2 YNNKEL (reference sequence). CDR3 amino acids: CASSPSTSFTDTQYF. The CDR3 region has the DNA TGTGCCAGCAGCCCCTCGACTAGCTTCACAGATACGCAGTATTTT.

Many counts were recorded for this clonotype. V is TRBV5-6 and J is TRBJ2-2; D possibly corresponds to TRBD1 (5 bases). CDR3 length equals 16 residues. Germline V lookup: CDR1 SGHDT, CDR2 YYEEEE. V lost 1 base, J lost 1 base, and 11 bases lay in between. The DNA for the CDR3 is TGTGCCAGCAGCTTGTTAAGACAGATGAACACCGGGGAGCTGTTTTTT. Translating gives CASSLLRQMNTGELFF.

Note on this clonotype: A much bigger clone sits one base away, suggesting this may be a read error. J is TRBJ2-5 and V is TRBV5-1; possible D gene TRBD2, 5 bases. Germline loops: CDR1 SGHRS, CDR2 YFSETQ. The CDR3 consists of 16 residues. V lost 0 bases to trimming and J lost 5 bases, with 17 bases between them. CDR3 coding DNA: TGCGCCAGCAGCTTGGGAACCTCGAGGGTTTCGGAGACCCAGTACTTC. Translating gives CASSLGTSRVSETQYF. The complete variable domain, with remaining parts taken from reference TRBV5-1 and TRBJ2-5, reads KAGVTQTPRYLIKTRGQQVTLSCSPISGHRSVSWYQQTPGQGLQFLFEYFSETQRNKGNFPGRFSGRQFSNSRSEMNVSTLELGDSALYLCASSLGTSRVSETQYFGPGTRLLVL.

This clonotype was detected a few times. The chain is built from TRBV3-1 and TRBJ2-7, with a possible D match to TRBD1 (6 bases). Germline V lookup: CDR1 LGHDT, CDR2 YNNKEL (reference sequence). This CDR3 spans 13 amino acids. V lost 0 bases and J lost 9, with 12 bases in between. In DNA, the CDR3 is TGTGCCAGCAGCCAAGAAGAACAGGGAAGGCAGTACTTC. Its protein is CASSQEEQGRQYF.

This chain uses TRBV29-1 with TRBJ1-2; D remains unclear. Trimming stripped 4 bases from V and 5 bases from J, with 17 bases between. This CDR3 has 14 residues. Germline lookup yields CDR1 SQVTM and CDR2 ANQGSEA. The CDR3 nucleotides are TGCAGCGTTGCATTGCGTGACGGAACTTATGGCTACACCTTC. Translation gives CSVALRDGTYGYTF.

This clonotype has a handful of counts. DNA for the CDR3: TGCAGTGCTAGAGTGTATGAGCCTCGGGAGACCCAGTACTTC. It is translated as CSARVYEPRETQYF. The gene calls are TRBV20-1 and TRBJ2-5; no clear D gene. CDR3 size: 14 residues. V lost 1 base to trimming and J lost 5 bases, with 14 bases between them. CDR1 DFQATT and CDR2 SNEGSKA come from the germline V gene (reference sequence).

This clonotype was observed a handful of times. The V call is TRBV7-9, the J call TRBJ2-1; D is perhaps TRBD1 (6 bases). V gave up 5 bases and J gave up 7 bases, with 15 bases separating them. CDR1 and CDR2 (germline): SEHNR, FQNEAQ (reference sequence). This CDR3 comprises 14 residues. CDR3: CASSPQGNRNEQFF. DNA of the CDR3: TGTGCCAGCAGCCCGCAGGGGAATAGGAATGAGCAGTTCTTC.

This clonotype appeared many times. The chain joins TRBV7-2 to TRBJ2-2; D remains ambiguous. Trimming shortened V by 7 bases and J by 0 bases, and 15 bases separated the two germline ends. The germline V gene has CDR1 SGHTA and CDR2 FQGNSA. The CDR3 runs to 16 residues. CDR3 coding DNA: TGTGCCAGCACGCGAAGTCGCGGAACGAACACCGGGGAGCTGTTTTTT. This gives the protein CASTRSRGTNTGELFF.

This clonotype was seen a handful of times. The chain employs TRBV12-3 or TRBV12-4 and TRBJ2-1; 7 bases are a match to TRBD2. This CDR3 is 16 amino acids long. The V segment lost 6 bases and the J segment 7 bases; nucleotides outside the gene matches: 15. The CDR3 here is CASSPRLGREINEQFF. CDR3 coding DNA: TGTGCCAGCAGCCCACGCCTGGGGCGGGAGATAAATGAGCAGTTCTTC.

This clonotype was observed many times. V gene TRBV5-5 combines with J gene TRBJ2-1; 12 bases align to TRBD1. CDR1 and CDR2 from the germline V gene are SGHKS and YYEKEE (reference sequence). CDR3 length equals 16 residues. Trimming at V came to 0 bases and at J to 8 bases, leaving 6 bases not matched to a gene. CDR3: CASSLVGTGGGYEQFF. The CDR3 DNA follows: TGTGCCAGCAGCTTGGTGGGGACAGGGGGCGGATATGAGCAGTTCTTC.

This clonotype was seen a handful of times. The chain employs TRBV5-5 and TRBJ2-3; perhaps D is TRBD1 or TRBD2 (5 bases each). The CDR3 sequence is 13 residues long. In germline, CDR1 is SGHKS, CDR2 YYEKEE (reference sequence). Trimming left V 4 bases short and J 6 bases short, with 12 bases between. CDR3 DNA: TGTGCCAGCAGCGTGGGGCCGGGGGATACGCAGTATTTT. Protein sequence: CASSVGPGDTQYF.

V and J are TRBV12-3 or TRBV12-4 and TRBJ2-7; D is perhaps TRBD1 (5 bases). The CDR3 runs to 13 residues. The ends were cut back, 1 base at V and 13 bases at J, with 17 bases in the middle. The CDR3 spells CASSLEGRVTPYF. CDR3 sequence (DNA): TGTGCCAGCAGTTTAGAGGGCAGGGTCACTCCTTACTTC.

This clonotype came up many times. The rearrangement uses TRBV10-3 and TRBJ2-3; no firm D call. The CDR3 is 16 amino acids. CDR1 ENHRY and CDR2 SYGVKD come from the germline V gene. Deletions cut 4 bases from V and 2 bases from J, with 16 bases between. The CDR3 is CAISGLGEPITDTQYF. In nucleotides, the CDR3 is TGTGCCATCAGTGGGCTGGGCGAACCTATCACAGATACGCAGTATTTT.